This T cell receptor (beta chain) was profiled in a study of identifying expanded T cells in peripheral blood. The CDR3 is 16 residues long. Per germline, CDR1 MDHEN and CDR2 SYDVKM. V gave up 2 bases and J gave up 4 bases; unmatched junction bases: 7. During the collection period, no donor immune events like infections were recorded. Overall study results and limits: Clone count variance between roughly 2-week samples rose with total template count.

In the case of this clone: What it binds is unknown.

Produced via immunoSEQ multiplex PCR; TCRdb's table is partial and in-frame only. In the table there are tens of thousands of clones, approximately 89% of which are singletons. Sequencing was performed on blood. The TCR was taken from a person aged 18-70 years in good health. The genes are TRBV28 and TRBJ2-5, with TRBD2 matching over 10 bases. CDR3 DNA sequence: TGTGCCAGCAGTTTAAGCGGGAGGGCCGTCGGAGAGACCCAGTACTTC. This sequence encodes CASSLSGRAVGETQYF.